The 21 T cell receptor beta chains reported below all come from one sample, sequenced in a study of blood T cell repertoires in COVID-19 (dated by TCRdb to about 2020). The library was produced with the immunoSEQ multiplex PCR assay. TCRdb retrieved this table from immuneACCESS and kept in-frame rearrangements only. Not all clones are present; in checked studies, unresolved V genes account for under half, and no reason is known for the remainder. This sample holds about 340,000 clones; around 83% were observed only once. The ten largest make up 2.5% to 3% of the sample. Sequenced sample: peripheral blood. These receptors were obtained from a man aged 25 to 40 with active or convalescent COVID-19.

The rearrangement joins TRBV7-3 to TRBJ2-1, with 8 bases fitting TRBD2. Germline V lookup: CDR1 SGHTA, CDR2 FQGTGA. V was clipped by 5 bases and J by 2 bases; unmatched bases: 5. The CDR3 extends over 15 amino acids. The chain's CDR3 is CASSTIAGPYNEQFF. The CDR3 nucleotides are TGTGCCAGCAGCACCATAGCGGGGCCCTACAATGAGCAGTTCTTC. Full variable domain (rest looked up from reference TRBV7-3 and TRBJ2-1): GAGVSQTPSNKVTEKGKYVELRCDPISGHTALYWYRQSLGQGPEFLIYFQGTGAADDSGLPNDRFFAVRPEGSVSTLKIQRTERGDSAVYLCASSTIAGPYNEQFFGPGTRLTVL.

This clone showed up many times. This chain uses TRBV4-2 with TRBJ1-1; D possibly corresponds to TRBD1 (5 bases). CDR1 LGHNA and CDR2 YNFKEQ come from the germline V gene. The CDR3 has 16 amino acids. V was trimmed by 2 bases and J by 0 bases, leaving 13 bases between them. Here the CDR3 DNA reads TGTGCCAGCAGCCAAAAGGGACTTACTATGAACACTGAAGCTTTCTTT. It encodes CASSQKGLTMNTEAFF.

This clone has just a few counts. The V call is TRBV7-2, the J call TRBJ1-4; D might be TRBD1 (6 bases). The CDR3 is 14 amino acids. V was shortened by 5 bases and J by 13 bases, with 20 bases between the two germline ends. Looked up from germline, CDR1 is SGHTA and CDR2 is FQGNSA. The CDR3 reads CASSRSGTSRVLFF. For the CDR3, the DNA is TGTGCCAGCAGCCGTTCCGGGACATCCCGGGTACTGTTTTTT.

This clone was seen only a few times. The chain is built from TRBV19 and TRBJ1-3; TRBD1 is a possible D gene (5 bases). V was pared by 4 bases and J by 2 bases, with 9 bases between. CDR3 length: 14 amino acids. Germline lookup yields CDR1 LNHDA and CDR2 SQIVND (reference sequence). In DNA, the CDR3 is TGTGCCAGTAGTAAAAAAGGGGCTGGAAACACCATATATTTT. The encoded protein is CASSKKGAGNTIYF.

The V gene is TRBV29-1, the J gene TRBJ2-1; TRBD2 is a possible D gene (6 bases). The germline CDR1 and CDR2 sequences are SQVTM and ANQGSEA. The CDR3 covers 13 residues. V lost 4 bases to trimming and J lost 1 base, with 8 bases between them. As DNA, the CDR3 is TGCAGCGTTGGAGGGAGGTCCTACAATGAGCAGTTCTTC. Translated, it gives CSVGGRSYNEQFF.

The chain couples TRBV3-1 (or the pseudogene TRBV3-2) to TRBJ2-7; 7 bases are shared with TRBD1. The germline V gene encodes CDR1 LGHDT and CDR2 YNNKEL (reference sequence). Trimming took 5 bases from V and 0 from J; bases not matched to a gene: 4. This CDR3 has 14 residues. CDR3 coding DNA: TGTGCCAGCAGCTCCCGGGACAGCTCCTACGAGCAGTACTTC. Amino acids: CASSSRDSSYEQYF.

This chain links TRBV19 with TRBJ2-2, with TRBD2 matching 10 bases. After removal of 5 bases from V and 8 bases from J, the junction contained 5 bases not matched to a gene. The CDR3 covers 14 residues. The germline V gene encodes CDR1 LNHDA and CDR2 SQIVND (reference sequence). CDR3 residues: CASSPSGRAGELFF. CDR3 DNA: TGTGCCAGTAGTCCCAGCGGGAGGGCGGGGGAGCTGTTTTTT. Looking up the rest from reference TRBV19 and TRBJ2-2 gives the full variable domain: DGGITQSPKYLFRKEGQNVTLSCEQNLNHDAMYWYRQDPGQGLRLIYYSQIVNDFQKGDIAEGYSVSREKKESFPLTVTSAQKNPTAFYLCASSPSGRAGELFFGEGSRLTVL.

The CDR3 protein is CASSPPSTGSYGYTF. CDR3 nucleotides: TGTGCCAGCAGTCCCCCGTCAACAGGCAGCTATGGCTACACCTTC. This chain uses TRBV6-5 with TRBJ1-2; D may be TRBD1 (5 bases). V lost 5 bases, J lost 4 bases, and 17 bases lay in between. Germline values: CDR1 MNHEY, CDR2 SVGAGI. The CDR3 sequence is 15 residues long.

CDR3 in amino acids: CASSWASGLYEQYF. The CDR3 nucleotides read TGTGCCAGCAGCTGGGCCAGTGGTCTCTACGAGCAGTACTTC. This chain connects TRBV5-6 to TRBJ2-7; D uncertain. Trimming left V 3 bases short and J 3 bases short, with 13 bases between. The CDR3 totals 14 residues. CDR1 SGHDT and CDR2 YYEEEE come from the germline V gene.

The rearrangement joins TRBV7-2 to TRBJ2-7; D gene unclear. Germline V gives CDR1 SGHTA, CDR2 FQGNSA. Trimming left V 5 bases short and J 3 bases short, with 14 bases between. This CDR3 has 14 residues. CDR3 coding DNA: TGTGCCAGCAGCCCTCGGAGACTGGTCTACGAGCAGTACTTC. Translated, it gives CASSPRRLVYEQYF.

This rearrangement joins TRBV19 to TRBJ2-1; 11 nucleotides line up with TRBD1. CDR3 length: 13 amino acids. Germline-derived CDR1 and CDR2 are LNHDA and SQIVND (reference sequence). The V segment lost 7 bases and the J segment 8 bases; nucleotides outside the gene matches: 4. The CDR3 here is CASKGQGGHEQFF. The CDR3 DNA reads as TGTGCCAGTAAGGGACAGGGGGGTCATGAGCAGTTCTTC. The whole variable domain, remainder taken from reference TRBV19 and TRBJ2-1, is DGGITQSPKYLFRKEGQNVTLSCEQNLNHDAMYWYRQDPGQGLRLIYYSQIVNDFQKGDIAEGYSVSREKKESFPLTVTSAQKNPTAFYLCASKGQGGHEQFFGPGTRLTVL.

The chain recombines TRBV7-9 with TRBJ1-2; TRBD1 aligns across 7 bases. Germline V CDR1 and CDR2: SEHNR, FQNEAQ (reference sequence). This CDR3 comprises 15 residues. Losses at the gene ends were 5 bases for V and 4 bases for J; bases not matched to a gene: 10. The CDR3 loop reads CASSPPPTGLYGYTF. The CDR3 DNA sequence: TGTGCCAGCAGCCCCCCCCCGACAGGGCTCTATGGCTACACCTTC.

The J gene is TRBJ1-1, the V gene TRBV11-3, with D possibly matching TRBD1 (6 bases). Germline lookup yields CDR1 SGHNT and CDR2 YENEEA. The V gene lost 1 base and the J gene lost 4 bases, with 13 bases spanning the gap. CDR3 length: 15 amino acids. The CDR3 sequence is CASSLGLGASTEAFF. The CDR3 nucleotides are TGTGCCAGCAGCTTAGGCCTGGGGGCGAGCACTGAAGCTTTCTTT. Looking up the rest from reference TRBV11-3 and TRBJ1-1 gives the full variable domain: EAGVVQSPRYKIIEKKQPVAFWCNPISGHNTLYWYLQNLGQGPELLIRYENEEAVDDSQLPKDRFSAERLKGVDSTLKIQPAELGDSAVYLCASSLGLGASTEAFFGQGTRLTVV.

V and J are TRBV6-6 and TRBJ1-5, with 10 positions matching TRBD1. From germline, CDR1 is MNHNY and CDR2 SVGAGI (reference sequence). Trimming cost V 2 bases and J 11 bases; bases outside gene matches: 6. The CDR3 runs 14 residues. CDR3 region: CASSYGDRGKSQHF. The CDR3 bases are TGTGCCAGCAGTTACGGGGACAGGGGCAAGTCCCAGCATTTT.

The chain recombines TRBV5-1 with TRBJ1-1; a weak D match, TRBD1 (6 bases). V was shortened by 3 bases and J by 4 bases, with 10 bases between the two germline ends. This CDR3 is 13 amino acids long. Germline CDR1 SGHRS, CDR2 YFSETQ. The CDR3 DNA reads as TGCGCCAGCAGCTACAGGGTCGGCACTGAAGCTTTCTTT. This sequence encodes CASSYRVGTEAFF.

The gene calls are TRBV4-2 and TRBJ2-3; no reliable D call. The V gene lost 4 bases and the J gene lost 2 bases, with 7 bases spanning the gap. This CDR3 is 13 amino acids long. In germline, CDR1 is LGHNA, CDR2 YNFKEQ. The CDR3 DNA follows: TGTGCCAGCAGCCCCCAGAACACAGATACGCAGTATTTT. Translated, it gives CASSPQNTDTQYF.

V and J are TRBV12-1 and TRBJ1-1; the D call of TRBD1 is as the table states it, not checked on the DNA. TRBV12-1 is a documented pseudogene. The CDR3 runs 11 residues. This CDR3 is CASSPTGEAFF. In nucleotides, the CDR3 is TGTGCCAGCAGCCCAACAGGGGAAGCTTTCTTT.

The chain uses TRBV30 and TRBJ1-2; D may be TRBD1 (6 bases). The CDR3 runs 12 residues. The ends were cut back, 4 bases at V and 7 bases at J, with 13 bases in the middle. The germline V gene encodes CDR1 GTSNPN and CDR2 SVGIG (reference sequence). The DNA of the CDR3 is TGTGCCTGGAATAGGGGGAAGCGTGGCTACACCTTC. Translating it yields CAWNRGKRGYTF.

The rearrangement joins TRBV4-1 to TRBJ1-2; D is ambiguous. The CDR3 spans 14 residues. V was trimmed by 0 bases and J by 6 bases, leaving 11 bases between them. CDR1 and CDR2 from the germline V gene are MGHRA and YSYEKL. The CDR3 bases are TGCGCCAGCAGCCAAGATCCGGGTAGCAATGGCTACACCTTC. The encoded protein is CASSQDPGSNGYTF.

This chain joins TRBV27 and TRBJ2-1, with 7 bases identical to TRBD1. V lost 3 bases, J lost 4 bases, and 15 bases stayed unmatched. The germline CDR1 and CDR2 sequences are MNHEY and SMNVEV (reference sequence). This CDR3 has 18 amino acids. The CDR3 sequence is CASSFLPHQGQRYNEQFF. In nucleotides, the CDR3 is TGTGCCAGCAGTTTTCTCCCCCACCAGGGACAGCGATACAATGAGCAGTTCTTC.

CDR3 amino acids: CASSESSLLNTEAFF. CDR3 DNA: TGTGCCAGCAGCGAATCTAGCCTTCTTAACACTGAAGCTTTCTTT. V gene TRBV9 combines with J gene TRBJ1-1, with no clear D. Germline V lookup: CDR1 SGDLS, CDR2 YYNGEE. V dropped 3 bases and J dropped 2 bases, with 14 bases sitting between them. The CDR3 consists of 15 residues.